The clone carrying this TCR beta chain was detected ten times or more. What it binds is unknown. From germline, CDR1 is DFQATT and CDR2 SNEGSKA (reference sequence). The CDR3 contains 15 residues. V was pared by 3 bases and J by 4 bases, with 8 bases of the junction left unmatched. The data originate from a study of naive and memory T cell subsets. Both TRBC1 and TRBC2 were covered by a beta constant-region primer of two equimolar oligonucleotides. Ligation attached a single-stranded oligonucleotide with a 12-nucleotide UMI and the SP2 primer to the cDNA 3' end. Nested alpha and beta constant-region primers with the SP2 primer drove four PCR rounds on ligated cDNA. MiXCR, run by TCRdb on the UMI-ligation and nested PCR reads, gives a single entry per CDR3 protein. The sample has 70,000 to 95,000 distinct CDR3 sequences, over 7% seen once. General study points: RNA-based TCR counts may shift with T cell activation and differentiation. Gini index rose across naive, CM, EM and EMRA in CD4 and CD8.

The chain couples TRBV20-1 to TRBJ2-3; 9 bases are shared with TRBD2. The material sequenced was central memory CD4+ T cells from blood. This clonotype was obtained from a human donor in good health. CDR3: CSASMREGGADTQYF. The DNA for the CDR3 is TGCAGTGCTAGTATGCGGGAGGGCGGTGCAGATACGCAGTATTTT.